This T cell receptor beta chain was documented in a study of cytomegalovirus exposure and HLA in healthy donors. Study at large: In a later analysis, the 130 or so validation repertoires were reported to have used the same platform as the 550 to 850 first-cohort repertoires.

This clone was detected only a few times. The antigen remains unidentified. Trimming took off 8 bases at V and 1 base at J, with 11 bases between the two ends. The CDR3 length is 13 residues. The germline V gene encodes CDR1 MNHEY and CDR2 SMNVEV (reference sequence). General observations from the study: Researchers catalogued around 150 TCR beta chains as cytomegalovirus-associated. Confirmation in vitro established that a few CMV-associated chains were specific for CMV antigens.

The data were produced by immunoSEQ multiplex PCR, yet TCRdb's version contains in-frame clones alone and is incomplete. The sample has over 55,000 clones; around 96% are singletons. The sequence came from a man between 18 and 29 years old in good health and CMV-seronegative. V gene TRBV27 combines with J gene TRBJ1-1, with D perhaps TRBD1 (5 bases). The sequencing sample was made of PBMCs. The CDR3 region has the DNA TGTGCCAGCGCCCTACAGGCGAACACTGAAGCTTTCTTT. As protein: CASALQANTEAFF.